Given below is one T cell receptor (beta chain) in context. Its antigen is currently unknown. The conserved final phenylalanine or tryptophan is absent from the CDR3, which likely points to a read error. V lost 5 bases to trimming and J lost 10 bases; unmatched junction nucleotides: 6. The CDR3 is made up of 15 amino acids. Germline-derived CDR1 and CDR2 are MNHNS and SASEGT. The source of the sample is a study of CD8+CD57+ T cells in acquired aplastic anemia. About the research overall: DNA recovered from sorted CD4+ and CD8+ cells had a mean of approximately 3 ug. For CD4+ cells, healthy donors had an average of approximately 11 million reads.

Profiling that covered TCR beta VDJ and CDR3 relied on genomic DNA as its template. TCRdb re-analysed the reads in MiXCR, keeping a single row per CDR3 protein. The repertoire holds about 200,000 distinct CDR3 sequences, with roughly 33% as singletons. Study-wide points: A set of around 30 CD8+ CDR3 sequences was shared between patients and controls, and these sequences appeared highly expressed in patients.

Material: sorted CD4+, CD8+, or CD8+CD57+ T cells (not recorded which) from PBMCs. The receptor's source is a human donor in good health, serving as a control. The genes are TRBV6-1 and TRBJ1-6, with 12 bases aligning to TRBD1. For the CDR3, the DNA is TGTGCCAGCAGTTATTCCGGGACAGGGGGCTCACCCCTCCACTCT. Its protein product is CASSYSGTGGSPLHS.